This entry lists 26 T cell receptor beta chains sequenced from one sample in a study of neurological immune-mediated disorders. One entry per CDR3 protein, called by TCRdb with MiXCR from the 5' RACE reads. The table lists 52,000 or so distinct CDR3 sequences, 4% of them singletons. The sequenced sample consisted of CD4+ T cells from blood. The receptors were gathered from a woman aged 40 to 50 with multiple sclerosis.

This clonotype was detected ten times or more. The chain combines TRBV5-1 with TRBJ1-6; D is perhaps TRBD1 (6 bases). The CDR3 covers 15 residues. Germline lookup yields CDR1 SGHRS and CDR2 YFSETQ. V lost 4 bases, J lost 7 bases, and 15 bases lay in between. CDR3 in amino acids: CASSPGQLNNSPLHF. The DNA for the CDR3 is TGCGCCAGCAGCCCCGGACAGCTAAACAATTCACCCCTCCACTTT.

This clonotype was detected many times. This chain uses TRBV5-1 with TRBJ1-1; D possibly corresponds to TRBD1 (6 bases). V lost 4 bases and J 2 bases, leaving 12 bases between the germline ends. The CDR3 is 14 residues long. Germline loops: CDR1 SGHRS, CDR2 YFSETQ. CDR3 in amino acids: CASSVQGLNTEAFF. The CDR3, as DNA: TGCGCCAGCAGCGTACAGGGCCTCAACACTGAAGCTTTCTTT.

This clonotype was seen many times. V gene TRBV5-1 combines with J gene TRBJ1-5; TRBD1 aligns across 9 bases. The CDR3 loop spans 13 amino acids. Per the germline V gene, CDR1 is SGHRS and CDR2 is YFSETQ. Trimming at V came to 4 bases and at J to 7 bases, leaving 3 bases not matched to a gene. DNA of the CDR3: TGCGCCAGCAGCCGGACAGGGGACCAGCCCCAGCATTTT. Translated: CASSRTGDQPQHF. Full variable domain (rest looked up from reference TRBV5-1 and TRBJ1-5): KAGVTQTPRYLIKTRGQQVTLSCSPISGHRSVSWYQQTPGQGLQFLFEYFSETQRNKGNFPGRFSGRQFSNSRSEMNVSTLELGDSALYLCASSRTGDQPQHFGDGTRLSIL.

This clonotype came up many times. The chain has TRBV7-9 and TRBJ2-2; TRBD1 aligns across 8 bases. The V and J ends lost 5 bases and 4 bases, in that order; junction bases with no gene match: 12. This CDR3 contains 17 residues. Germline V lookup: CDR1 SEHNR, CDR2 FQNEAQ (reference sequence). The CDR3 DNA follows: TGTGCCAGCAGCGGGTCAGGGGGCCTAAACTTCACCGGGGAGCTGTTTTTT. This translates into CASSGSGGLNFTGELFF.

This clonotype was seen ten or more times. The chain has TRBV12-3 or TRBV12-4 and TRBJ1-2; 11 bases are shared with TRBD1. The CDR3 extends over 15 amino acids. V was pared by 8 bases and J by 3 bases, with 8 bases of the junction left unmatched. The CDR3 here is CASSRGQGGHYGYTF. The CDR3 region has the DNA TGTGCCAGCTCCCGGGGACAGGGGGGCCACTATGGCTACACCTTC.

The V gene is TRBV29-1, the J gene TRBJ1-1; D uncertain. Germline loops: CDR1 SQVTM, CDR2 ANQGSEA. V was cut by 5 bases and J by 6 bases, with 13 bases left in between. This CDR3 has 12 residues. CDR3 DNA: TGCAGCGTTCAGCTCGCAGGCGCTGAAGCTTTCTTT. This translates into CSVQLAGAEAFF.

This clonotype was counted at least ten times. V is TRBV18 and J is TRBJ2-3, with unresolved D. This CDR3 spans 15 amino acids. V lost 2 bases, J lost 2 bases, and 11 bases lay in between. Looked up from germline, CDR1 is KGHSH and CDR2 is LQKENI. This chain's CDR3 is CASSPFSDHTDTQYF. The CDR3 region has the DNA TGTGCCAGCTCACCATTTTCGGACCACACAGATACGCAGTATTTT.

This clonotype was counted at least ten times. This sequence joins TRBV6-5 and TRBJ1-2; TRBD1 matches at 9 bases. The V segment lost 5 bases and the J segment 8 bases; nucleotides outside the gene matches: 6. The CDR3 runs to 13 residues. The V gene's germline CDR1 is MNHEY and CDR2 SVGAGI. The CDR3: CASSEDRGGGYTF. The DNA for the CDR3 is TGTGCCAGCAGTGAGGACAGGGGAGGCGGCTACACCTTC.

The table lists this clonotype with many counts. The chain joins TRBV6-6 to TRBJ2-1, with D perhaps matching TRBD1 (6 bases). The CDR3 loop spans 16 amino acids. Germline V gene lookup returns CDR1 MNHNY and CDR2 SVGAGI (reference sequence). V lost 5 bases and J 2 bases, leaving 16 bases between the germline ends. In DNA form, the CDR3 reads TGTGCCAGCAGTCCCGGGACACATCCTCCCTACAATGAGCAGTTCTTC. Translation gives CASSPGTHPPYNEQFF.

The sample holds many counts of this clonotype. CDR3 in DNA: TGTGCCAGCAGCGTAACAGGGAGGGTCACCGGGGAGCTGTTTTTT. Protein sequence: CASSVTGRVTGELFF. The chain uses TRBV9 and TRBJ2-2; D is perhaps TRBD2 (7 bases). There are 15 residues in the CDR3. Germline V gene lookup returns CDR1 SGDLS and CDR2 YYNGEE. Between the trimmed V and J ends, which lost 1 base and 4 bases, there was a span of 11 bases.

This clonotype has at least ten counts. This sequence joins TRBV5-1 and TRBJ2-5; TRBD1 is a possible D gene (6 bases). Germline lookup yields CDR1 SGHRS and CDR2 YFSETQ. The CDR3 loop spans 16 amino acids. V gave up 4 bases and J gave up 8 bases, with 24 bases separating them. CDR3 loop: CASSNGQLITRDTQYF. The DNA of the CDR3 is TGCGCCAGCAGCAATGGACAGTTAATCACAAGAGATACCCAGTACTTC.

This clonotype occurred many times. This chain links TRBV6-6 with TRBJ1-4, with 7 bases fitting TRBD1. The CDR3 extends over 12 amino acids. With V trimmed by 7 bases and J by 7 bases, 3 bases remained unmatched. CDR1 is MNHNY, CDR2 SVGAGI, per germline (reference sequence). Here the CDR3 reads CASKRGREKLFF. DNA for the CDR3: TGTGCCAGCAAAAGGGGGCGTGAAAAACTGTTTTTT.

This clonotype was observed at least ten times. CDR3 loop: CASSVDRLAGGPLFAGELFF. The CDR3 bases are TGTGCCAGCAGCGTAGATAGACTAGCGGGGGGGCCCCTATTCGCCGGGGAGCTGTTTTTT. The V gene is TRBV9, the J gene TRBJ2-2; 14 nucleotides match TRBD2. This CDR3 region has 20 residues. After removal of 0 bases from V and 6 bases from J, the junction contained 13 bases not matched to a gene. In germline, CDR1 is SGDLS, CDR2 YYNGEE.

V and J are TRBV11-3 and TRBJ2-2; D is unresolved. CDR1 is SGHNT and CDR2 is YENEEA in the germline V gene. This CDR3 is 12 amino acids long. V gave up 5 bases and J gave up 6 bases, with 7 bases separating them. Here the CDR3 reads CASSPMPGELFF. CDR3 DNA: TGTGCCAGCAGCCCTATGCCCGGGGAGCTGTTTTTT.

This clonotype has ten or more counts. The chain couples TRBV5-6 to TRBJ2-7; D call uncertain. V was cut by 3 bases and J by 0 bases, with 7 bases left in between. The CDR3 runs 13 residues. CDR1 and CDR2 (germline): SGHDT, YYEEEE. As DNA, the CDR3 is TGTGCCAGCAGCTCCAGCAGCTCCTACGAGCAGTACTTC. It yields the protein CASSSSSSYEQYF.

This clonotype was counted many times. The rearrangement joins TRBV6-2 or TRBV6-3 to TRBJ1-1; D uncertain. Germline CDR1 MNHEY, CDR2 SVGEGT. V gave up 5 bases and J gave up 3 bases, with 10 bases separating them. The CDR3 spans 13 residues. CDR3 nucleotides: TGTGCCAGCAGTAAACACTCGGACACTGAAGCTTTCTTT. It encodes CASSKHSDTEAFF.

This clonotype was seen ten or more times. The CDR3 sequence: CATSRAGDLSYNEQFF. DNA for the CDR3: TGTGCCACCAGCAGAGCAGGGGACCTTTCCTACAATGAGCAGTTCTTC. The V and J genes are TRBV15 and TRBJ2-1; TRBD1 is a possible D gene (6 bases). CDR3 length equals 16 residues. Deletions cut 1 base from V and 1 base from J, with 11 bases between. Germline V CDR1 and CDR2: LNHNV, YYDKDF (reference sequence).

This clonotype was counted at least ten times. In DNA, the CDR3 is TGTGCCAGCAGTTTATCGACCCCCGGCCGCCTAAAGGTCACAGATACGCAGTATTTT. Protein: CASSLSTPGRLKVTDTQYF. This chain joins TRBV27 and TRBJ2-3; no clear D gene. V dropped 0 bases and J dropped 2 bases, with 21 bases sitting between them. CDR1 is MNHEY, CDR2 SMNVEV, per germline (reference sequence). The CDR3 runs to 19 residues.

Concerning this clonotype itself: One end of the junction fails to match germline, which may point to a read error. The rearrangement links TRBV7-8 to TRBJ2-6; 13 nucleotides line up with TRBD2. CDR3 length equals 18 residues. Germline V gene sequence: CDR1 SGHVS, CDR2 FQNEAQ. The CDR3 loop reads CASSLVGLAGDGANVPTF. The CDR3 DNA sequence: TGTGCCAGCAGCTTAGTCGGACTAGCGGGGGATGGGGCCAACGTCCCGACTTTC.

The rearrangement joins TRBV5-8 to TRBJ2-3; 15 bases are shared with TRBD2. Germline V CDR1 and CDR2: SGHTS, YDEGEE. V lost 4 bases, J lost 4 bases, and 4 bases stayed unmatched. This CDR3 spans 16 amino acids. Here the CDR3 reads CASSLGLAGGSDTQYF. In DNA form, the CDR3 reads TGTGCCAGCAGCCTTGGACTAGCGGGGGGGTCAGATACGCAGTATTTT.

This clonotype was recorded many times. The chain links TRBV24-1 to TRBJ1-2, with TRBD1 matching over 9 bases. Germline V gene lookup returns CDR1 KGHDR and CDR2 SFDVKD. The V and J ends lost 4 bases and 4 bases, in that order; junction bases with no gene match: 9. This CDR3 contains 16 residues. CDR3: CATSDARDRERYGYTF. The CDR3 DNA reads as TGTGCCACCAGTGACGCCCGGGACAGGGAGCGCTATGGCTACACCTTC.

The table lists this clonotype with many counts. This CDR3 is CSAVRGGMAYEQYF. The CDR3 DNA reads TGCAGTGCTGTACGGGGGGGCATGGCCTACGAGCAGTACTTC. The chain joins TRBV20-1 to TRBJ2-7; 8 bases are a match to TRBD2. Germline loops: CDR1 DFQATT, CDR2 SNEGSKA (reference sequence). The CDR3 runs 14 residues. With 5 bases clipped from V and 2 bases from J, the junction kept 8 bases outside the gene matches.

In this sample, this clonotype turned up many times. The rearrangement links TRBV5-1 to TRBJ2-3, with D uncertain. The length of the CDR3 is 12 residues. V lost 4 bases and J lost 3, with 6 bases in between. Germline V gene sequence: CDR1 SGHRS, CDR2 YFSETQ. This chain's CDR3 is CASSPKTDTQYF. The CDR3 nucleotides are TGCGCCAGCAGCCCCAAAACAGATACGCAGTATTTT.

This clonotype was seen at least ten times. The chain uses TRBV12-3 or TRBV12-4 and TRBJ1-2; 7 bases match TRBD1. The CDR3 has 13 amino acids. With V trimmed by 3 bases and J by 6 bases, 4 bases remained unmatched. The CDR3 here is CASSLEQGNGYTF. CDR3 DNA: TGTGCCAGCAGTTTGGAACAGGGGAATGGCTACACCTTC.

In its sample, this clonotype was seen many times. The J gene is TRBJ1-2, the V gene TRBV6-1; D remains unclear. The germline V gene has CDR1 MNHNS and CDR2 SASEGT. This CDR3 is 15 amino acids long. Trimming shortened V by 1 base and J by 4 bases, and 13 bases separated the two germline ends. CDR3 in DNA: TGTGCCAGCAGTGAAGATCCGACGCGCGGCTATGGCTACACCTTC. Protein product: CASSEDPTRGYGYTF.

This clonotype came up many times. The J gene is TRBJ1-2, the V gene TRBV5-6; D gene uncertain. The V gene lost 0 bases and the J gene lost 5 bases, with 5 bases spanning the gap. The CDR3 runs 12 residues. Germline loops: CDR1 SGHDT, CDR2 YYEEEE. This chain's CDR3 is CASSLGTYGYTF. The CDR3 DNA reads TGTGCCAGCAGCTTGGGCACATATGGCTACACCTTC. The whole variable domain, remainder taken from reference TRBV5-6 and TRBJ1-2, is DAGVTQSPTHLIKTRGQQVTLRCSPKSGHDTVSWYQQALGQGPQFIFQYYEEEERQRGNFPDRFSGHQFPNYSSELNVNALLLGDSALYLCASSLGTYGYTFGSGTRLTVV.